This T cell receptor beta chain emerged from a study of blood T cell repertoires in COVID-19. This clone was seen a handful of times. Here immunoSEQ multiplex PCR was the method, and the copy in TCRdb shows in-frame clones only, minus some. The sample has 250,000 or so clones, 87% seen once; the top ten hold roughly 10%. Recovered status applied to Cohort 3 donors who had two consecutive negative PCRs. It also applied to those with clearance or with symptom resolution. Germline-derived CDR1 and CDR2 are MDHEN and SYDVKM. V was clipped by 6 bases and J by 2 bases, with 11 bases between them. The CDR3 totals 13 residues.

Sequenced input: PBMCs or T cells enriched from blood (not recorded which). The chain joins TRBV28 to TRBJ2-7; D may be TRBD2 (5 bases). This receptor was obtained from a man aged 25 to 45 who had recovered from COVID-19. The chain's CDR3 is CASSLTGTYEQYF. CDR3 sequence (DNA): TGTGCCAGCAGCCTGACGGGGACCTACGAGCAGTACTTC.